Shown below are 3 T cell receptor beta chains from a single sample sequenced in a study of T cells after yellow fever vaccination. One entry per CDR3 protein, called by TCRdb with MiXCR from the 5' RACE reads. The sample has around 310,000 distinct CDR3 sequences; 3% to 4.5% are singletons. The starting material was PBMCs, obtained on the day of the yellow fever booster vaccination. The source is a man aged 18-30 years who received the YFV17D yellow fever vaccine.

This clonotype was found many times. V gene TRBV6-5 combines with J gene TRBJ2-7; D is perhaps TRBD1 or TRBD2 (5 bases each). The length of the CDR3 is 13 residues. Trimming took 7 bases from V and 10 from J, leaving 20 bases between them. Germline-derived CDR1 and CDR2 are MNHEY and SVGAGI. CDR3 residues: CASTTGSRGVQYF. The CDR3 DNA sequence: TGTGCCAGCACCACCGGGTCCCGGGGCGTTCAGTACTTC.

This clonotype occurred many times. J is TRBJ2-1 and V is TRBV7-3; D not resolved. Germline V gene lookup returns CDR1 SGHTA and CDR2 FQGTGA. The CDR3 spans 12 residues. Deletions cut 5 bases from V and 7 bases from J, with 9 bases between. The CDR3: CASSTGTNEQFF. The CDR3 nucleotides are TGTGCCAGCAGCACCGGAACTAATGAGCAGTTCTTC.

This clonotype was found many times. The V call is TRBV4-2, the J call TRBJ2-7, with D perhaps matching TRBD1 (5 bases). The CDR3 is 14 residues long. V was clipped by 4 bases and J by 2 bases, with 12 bases between them. The germline gives CDR1 LGHNA, CDR2 YNFKEQ. The CDR3 DNA reads TGTGCCAGCAGCCCAGAAGGGGTACCCTACGAGCAGTACTTC. It is translated as CASSPEGVPYEQYF.